Shown below are 23 T cell receptor beta chains from a single sample sequenced in a study of blood T cell repertoires in COVID-19. The protocol was immunoSEQ multiplex PCR, while the TCRdb copy is restricted to in-frame clones and leaves out a portion. The sample has about 90,000 clones; about 88% are singletons. Material for sequencing was peripheral blood. The source of these receptors is a man older than 75 with active or convalescent COVID-19.

This sequence joins TRBV7-8 and TRBJ2-7, with a tentative D call TRBD2 (6 bases). Germline CDR1 and CDR2: SGHVS and FQNEAQ. The CDR3 totals 12 residues. V dropped 5 bases and J dropped 7 bases, with 12 bases sitting between them. This CDR3 is CASSPGAGEQYF. The CDR3 region has the DNA TGTGCCAGCAGCCCCGGGGCGGGGGAGCAGTACTTC. The full variable domain, rest sourced from reference TRBV7-8 and TRBJ2-7, is GAGVSQSPRYKVAKRGQDVALRCDPISGHVSLFWYQQALGQGPEFLTYFQNEAQLDKSGLPSDRFFAERPEGSVSTLKIQRTQQEDSAVYLCASSPGAGEQYFGPGTRLTVT.

The rearrangement joins TRBV18 to TRBJ2-1; 7 bases align to TRBD2. V dropped 1 base and J dropped 2; count of bases not matched to a gene: 5. Germline V gene sequence: CDR1 KGHSH, CDR2 LQKENI. The CDR3 covers 16 residues. CDR3 in DNA: TGTGCCAGCTCACCACAGTCCGCGGGAGCCTACAATGAGCAGTTCTTC. It codes for CASSPQSAGAYNEQFF. Together with reference TRBV18 and TRBJ2-1, the CDR3 gives the full variable domain: NAGVMQNPRHLVRRRGQEARLRCSPMKGHSHVYWYRQLPEEGLKFMVYLQKENIIDESGMPKERFSAEFPKEGPSILRIQQVVRGDSAAYFCASSPQSAGAYNEQFFGPGTRLTVL.

The chain has TRBV7-9 and TRBJ2-1, with TRBD2 matching 9 bases. The CDR3 sequence is 13 residues long. CDR1 and CDR2 from the germline V gene are SEHNR and FQNEAQ (reference sequence). Germline trimming cut 3 bases from V and 8 bases from J; bases unmatched to any gene: 2. Here the CDR3 reads CASSLREGDEQFF. CDR3 DNA sequence: TGTGCCAGCAGCTTGCGGGAGGGCGATGAGCAGTTCTTC.

The chain combines TRBV11-2 with TRBJ2-3, with 12 bases identical to TRBD2. Germline CDR1 is SGHAT and CDR2 is FQNNGV. V dropped 5 bases and J dropped 5; count of bases not matched to a gene: 17. This CDR3 region has 19 residues. The CDR3 here is CASSQMGAPSGRAVDTQYF. CDR3 DNA sequence: TGTGCCAGCAGCCAAATGGGGGCACCTAGCGGGAGGGCCGTAGATACGCAGTATTTT.

This clone occurred once. V is TRBV6-2 or TRBV6-3 and J is TRBJ2-7, with D possibly matching TRBD2 (6 bases). Germline values: CDR1 MNHEY, CDR2 SVGEGT. The CDR3 is 16 residues long. The V gene lost 0 bases and the J gene lost 0 bases, with 12 bases spanning the gap. CDR3 nucleotide sequence: TGTGCCAGCAGTTACTCCATGGGAGGAGTCTCCTACGAGCAGTACTTC. Amino acids: CASSYSMGGVSYEQYF.

J is TRBJ1-4 and V is TRBV6-5; 8 bases align to TRBD1. The V gene's germline CDR1 is MNHEY and CDR2 SVGAGI. CDR3 length: 12 residues. V shed 6 bases, J shed 8 bases, and the junction held 2 bases outside the gene matches. CDR3 sequence reads: CASRTGAEKLFF. DNA for the CDR3: TGTGCCAGCAGGACAGGGGCGGAAAAACTGTTTTTT.

J is TRBJ1-3 and V is TRBV7-2; D remains ambiguous. V shed 1 base and J shed 0 bases, with 7 bases lying between them. Germline CDR1 and CDR2: SGHTA and FQGNSA. The CDR3 covers 15 residues. CDR3 nucleotide sequence: TGTGCCAGCAGCTTAGGAGGGTTCTCTGGAAACACCATATATTTT. It encodes CASSLGGFSGNTIYF.

The rearrangement uses TRBV10-2 and TRBJ2-7; TRBD2 aligns across 15 bases. Per the germline V gene, CDR1 is WSHSY and CDR2 is SAAADI. J was trimmed by 2 bases and V by 2 bases; bases with no gene match: 7. The CDR3 sequence is 18 residues long. The CDR3 here is CASSEPPGLAGGTYEQYF. The CDR3 region has the DNA TGCGCCAGCAGTGAGCCACCGGGACTAGCGGGAGGTACCTACGAGCAGTACTTC.

This chain connects TRBV5-1 to TRBJ1-2, with 7 positions matching TRBD1. J gave up 5 bases and V 6 bases, and 10 bases lay outside the gene matches. Germline V gene lookup returns CDR1 SGHRS and CDR2 YFSETQ. The CDR3 runs 14 residues. In nucleotides, the CDR3 is TGCGCCAGCAAACCTCAGGGGGGAACATATGGCTACACCTTC. Amino acids: CASKPQGGTYGYTF.

J is TRBJ1-2 and V is TRBV7-2, with TRBD1 matching over 10 bases. CDR3 length: 17 amino acids. Losses at the gene ends were 3 bases for V and 7 bases for J; bases not matched to a gene: 14. CDR1 is SGHTA, CDR2 FQGNSA, per germline. The CDR3 spells CASSFGPGQGITGGYTF. CDR3 nucleotides: TGTGCCAGCAGCTTTGGCCCGGGACAGGGGATAACGGGTGGCTACACCTTC.

The chain is built from TRBV9 and TRBJ1-1; D gene unclear. Trimming took 4 bases from V and 6 from J, leaving 16 bases between them. Per germline, CDR1 SGDLS and CDR2 YYNGEE. The CDR3 extends over 14 amino acids. Written as DNA, the CDR3 is TGTGCCAGCAGCCGAGAGTGGGGAGCGTCTGAAGCTTTCTTT. Amino acid sequence: CASSREWGASEAFF.

The V gene is TRBV7-9, the J gene TRBJ1-5, with no clear D. CDR1 is SEHNR and CDR2 is FQNEAQ in the germline V gene (reference sequence). Trimming took off 5 bases at V and 0 bases at J, with 11 bases between the two ends. The CDR3 consists of 15 residues. The CDR3 coding sequence is TGTGCCAGCAGCGCTGGTCCGGGTAGCAATCAGCCCCAGCATTTT. As protein: CASSAGPGSNQPQHF.

V gene TRBV28 combines with J gene TRBJ1-1, with unresolved D. Germline values: CDR1 MDHEN, CDR2 SYDVKM. The CDR3 has 15 residues. Trimming stripped 1 base from V and 4 bases from J, with 13 bases between. Written as DNA, the CDR3 is TGTGCCAGCAGTTTATTCTCCGGGTTGGCCACTGAAGCTTTCTTT. It codes for CASSLFSGLATEAFF.

This chain joins TRBV7-9 and TRBJ1-4; D might be TRBD1 (6 bases). The CDR3 length is 15 residues. Germline CDR1 SEHNR, CDR2 FQNEAQ (reference sequence). Trimming pared 5 bases from V and 3 bases from J, leaving 13 bases between. CDR3 region: CASSLIQGPNEKLFF. For the CDR3, the DNA is TGTGCCAGCAGCCTGATACAGGGCCCTAATGAAAAACTGTTTTTT.

The chain couples TRBV27 to TRBJ1-5; 7 bases are shared with TRBD1. Per germline, CDR1 MNHEY and CDR2 SMNVEV (reference sequence). The CDR3 is 14 amino acids. Germline trimming cut 6 bases from V and 2 bases from J; bases unmatched to any gene: 4. CDR3 protein: CASSRTGGNQPQHF. Written as DNA, the CDR3 is TGTGCCAGCAGCAGGACAGGAGGCAATCAGCCCCAGCATTTT.

CDR3 amino acids: CASSQARRGDYGYTF. CDR3 sequence (DNA): TGTGCCAGCAGCCAAGCCCGGCGGGGGGACTATGGCTACACCTTC. The rearrangement uses TRBV4-2 and TRBJ1-2, with TRBD1 as a possible D gene (5 bases). The length of the CDR3 is 15 residues. The V and J ends lost 1 base and 3 bases respectively, with 12 bases between them. Germline V gene data show CDR1 as LGHNA and CDR2 as YNFKEQ.

This chain links TRBV18 with TRBJ2-7, with TRBD1 identical over 7 bases. Unmatched junction bases numbered 5, after V lost 4 bases and J lost 2 bases. The CDR3 contains 14 residues. Germline CDR1 is KGHSH and CDR2 is LQKENI. CDR3 sequence reads: CASSLGTDAYEQYF. The CDR3 nucleotides read TGTGCCAGCTCACTAGGGACAGACGCCTACGAGCAGTACTTC.

The gene calls are TRBV5-4 and TRBJ1-4, with no clear D. V dropped 4 bases and J dropped 0 bases, with 4 bases sitting between them. The CDR3 is 13 residues long. Germline-derived CDR1 and CDR2 are SGHNT and YYREEE (reference sequence). The CDR3 DNA sequence: TGTGCCAGCAGCCCTGCAACTAATGAAAAACTGTTTTTT. It translates to CASSPATNEKLFF.

The chain joins TRBV4-2 to TRBJ2-7, with D tentatively TRBD1 (9 bases). V lost 4 bases, J lost 4 bases, and 14 bases lay in between. Germline assignment: CDR1 LGHNA and CDR2 YNFKEQ. The CDR3 loop spans 14 amino acids. CDR3 coding DNA: TGTGCCAGCAGCCTTAGCGGGACAGGGTACGAGCAGTACTTC. Translating it yields CASSLSGTGYEQYF.

The J gene is TRBJ2-2, the V gene TRBV5-1; D is perhaps TRBD1 (6 bases). Per the germline V gene, CDR1 is SGHRS and CDR2 is YFSETQ. The CDR3 has 15 residues. V gave up 4 bases and J gave up 0 bases, with 10 bases separating them. CDR3 amino acids: CASSVQGSNTGELFF. CDR3 coding DNA: TGCGCCAGCAGCGTGCAGGGGTCGAACACCGGGGAGCTGTTTTTT.

The chain is built from TRBV7-2 and TRBJ1-1; 10 bases are shared with TRBD1. The V gene's germline CDR1 is SGHTA and CDR2 FQGNSA. The CDR3 runs to 17 residues. V was clipped by 5 bases and J by 3 bases; unmatched bases: 12. The CDR3 protein is CASSATGQGTLDTEAFF. The DNA of the CDR3 is TGTGCCAGCAGCGCGACGGGACAGGGGACTCTGGACACTGAAGCTTTCTTT. Complete variable domain (other parts from reference TRBV7-2 and TRBJ1-1): GAGVSQSPSNKVTEKGKDVELRCDPISGHTALYWYRQSLGQGLEFLIYFQGNSAPDKSGLPSDRFSAERTGGSVSTLTIQRTQQEDSAVYLCASSATGQGTLDTEAFFGQGTRLTVV.

The rearrangement uses TRBV5-6 and TRBJ1-5; D is unclear. From germline, CDR1 is SGHDT and CDR2 YYEEEE. The germline V and J ends were trimmed by 2 bases and 6 bases, with 12 bases remaining between them. The CDR3 sequence is 14 residues long. The CDR3 DNA reads TGTGCCAGCAGCTTAAACTACGGAACTCAGCCCCAGCATTTT. This gives the protein CASSLNYGTQPQHF. Complete variable domain (other parts from reference TRBV5-6 and TRBJ1-5): DAGVTQSPTHLIKTRGQQVTLRCSPKSGHDTVSWYQQALGQGPQFIFQYYEEEERQRGNFPDRFSGHQFPNYSSELNVNALLLGDSALYLCASSLNYGTQPQHFGDGTRLSIL.

For the CDR3, the DNA is TGCGCCAGCAGCCACGGACTAGCGGGAGATGAGACCCAGTACTTC. It specifies CASSHGLAGDETQYF. The J gene is TRBJ2-5, the V gene TRBV5-1, with 13 bases identical to TRBD2. The CDR3 consists of 15 residues. Germline V gene data show CDR1 as SGHRS and CDR2 as YFSETQ. With 4 bases clipped from V and 5 bases from J, the junction kept 5 bases outside the gene matches.